This TCR beta chain stems from a study of regulatory T cells in long-lasting Graves disease. Study-level points and caveats: Tissue studied was limited to peripheral blood, excluding thyroid tissue.

The table lists this clonotype with many counts. Its specificity is not known. The authors built TCR beta libraries using iRepertoire HTBI primers and Arm-PCR of CDR3 regions. TCRdb re-analysed the multiplex PCR reads in MiXCR, keeping a single row per CDR3 protein. This table has fewer than 650,000 distinct CDR3 sequences, more than 15% appearing once. In germline, CDR1 is SGHTA, CDR2 FQGTGA. V gave up 6 bases and J gave up 3 bases; unmatched junction bases: 5. This CDR3 region has 14 residues. Time point of the sample: newly diagnosed GD, antithyroid drugs for less than 3 months. RNA extracted from PBMCs served as the sequencing template. This sample was shared with a second study, whose subject was T cells in Graves' hyperthyroidism and ophthalmopathy. From that study: Initially, a first-round RT-PCR of the TCR CDR3 employed the HTBI primer set. Blood samples included most of the expanded thyroid clonotypes exceeding 0.001. The model predicted ophthalmopathy a median 6.5 months before onset.

J is TRBJ2-1 and V is TRBV7-3; 7 bases are a match to TRBD2. The clonotype originates from a man between 18 and 35 years old with Graves disease. The sample was peripheral blood mononuclear cells (PBMCs), taken at new diagnosis, from a patient treated with antithyroid drugs. The CDR3 here is CASSPAGSYNEQFF. The DNA for the CDR3 is TGTGCCAGCAGTCCAGCGGGAAGCTACAATGAGCAGTTCTTC.